This T cell receptor (beta chain) was identified in a study of blood T cell repertoires in COVID-19. Study as a whole: The United States, Italy and Spain provided the acute and convalescent COVID-19 samples.

Generated by immunoSEQ multiplex PCR, the TCRdb table keeps only in-frame clones and is missing some. The sample carries 270,000 or so clones, approximately 87% recorded once. The Seattle patients, enrolled during active infection, were followed longitudinally. The CDR3 sequence is 13 residues long. Germline loops: CDR1 MNHEY, CDR2 SMNVEV (reference sequence). V dropped 6 bases and J dropped 2 bases, with 11 bases sitting between them. The sequence came from a woman aged 25 to 39 with COVID-19, enrolled during active disease. The genes are TRBV27 and TRBJ2-7; TRBD2 is a possible D gene (6 bases). Specimen: peripheral blood. CDR3: CASRGTFPYEQYF. CDR3 DNA sequence: TGTGCCAGCAGGGGGACTTTTCCCTACGAGCAGTACTTC.